This T cell receptor (beta chain) came from a study of spatial heterogeneity in lung cancer. Study results and caveats: Tumor mutation count correlated with how many alpha and beta TCRs expanded intratumorally.

Described time point: sample taken at primary tumor resection. MiXCR, applied by TCRdb to the 5' RACE reads, yields one record per CDR3 protein. This sample has several thousand distinct CDR3 sequences, with more than 4% found just once. The V gene lost 3 bases and the J gene lost 5 bases, with 8 bases spanning the gap. In germline, CDR1 is SGHTA, CDR2 FQGNSA. The length of the CDR3 is 13 residues. Ten or more counts support this clonotype. Its antigen remains unidentified. The clonotype comes from a male donor with early-stage non-small cell lung cancer. The chain combines TRBV7-2 with TRBJ2-1; no definite D call. The sequences come from lung tumor tissue, collected at surgery. CDR3 residues: CASSFFRDNEQFF. DNA of the CDR3: TGTGCCAGCAGCTTTTTCCGGGACAATGAGCAGTTCTTC.